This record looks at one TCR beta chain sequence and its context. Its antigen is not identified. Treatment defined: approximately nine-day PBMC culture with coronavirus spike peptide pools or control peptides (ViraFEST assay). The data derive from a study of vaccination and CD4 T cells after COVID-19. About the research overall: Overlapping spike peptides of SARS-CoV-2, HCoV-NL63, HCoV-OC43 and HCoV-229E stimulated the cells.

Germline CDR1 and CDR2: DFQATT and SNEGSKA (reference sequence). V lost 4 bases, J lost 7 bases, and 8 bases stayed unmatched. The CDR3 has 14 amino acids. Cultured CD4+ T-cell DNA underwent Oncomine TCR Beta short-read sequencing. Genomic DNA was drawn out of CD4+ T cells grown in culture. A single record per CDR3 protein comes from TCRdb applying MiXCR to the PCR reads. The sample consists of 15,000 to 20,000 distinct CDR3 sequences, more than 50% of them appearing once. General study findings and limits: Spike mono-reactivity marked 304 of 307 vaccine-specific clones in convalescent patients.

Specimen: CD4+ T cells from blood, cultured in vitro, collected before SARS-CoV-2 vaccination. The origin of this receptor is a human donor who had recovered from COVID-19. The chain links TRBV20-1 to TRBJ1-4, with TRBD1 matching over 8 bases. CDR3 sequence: CSAISGQGSEKLFF. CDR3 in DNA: TGCAGTGCTATATCAGGACAGGGTAGTGAAAAACTGTTTTTT.